Following are 5 T cell receptor beta chains from one sample sequenced in a study of T cell responses to AZD1222 COVID-19 vaccine. Sequencing was performed with immunoSEQ multiplex PCR; in TCRdb, only in-frame clones are kept and a portion is missing. The profile shows about 130,000 clones, 84% of them singletons. The input for sequencing was peripheral blood, taken on day 0 of AZD1222 vaccination. The receptor set was obtained from an adult in good health.

The J gene is TRBJ1-6, the V gene TRBV30, with TRBD1 identical over 7 bases. V shed 0 bases, J shed 9 bases, and the junction held 11 bases outside the gene matches. CDR1 is GTSNPN and CDR2 is SVGIG in the germline V gene (reference sequence). CDR3 length: 16 amino acids. This CDR3 reads CAWSVIGAGGSSPLHF. Written as DNA, the CDR3 is TGTGCCTGGAGTGTAATTGGAGCAGGGGGAAGTTCACCCCTCCACTTT.

V usage is TRBV5-5 and J usage is TRBJ1-2, with D tentatively TRBD1 (6 bases). The ends were cut back, 9 bases at V and 3 bases at J, with 27 bases in the middle. This CDR3 contains 17 residues. Germline V gives CDR1 SGHKS, CDR2 YYEKEE (reference sequence). CDR3 coding DNA: TGTGCCACCACCCAAGCGGGGGGGGCGGCGAGGTACTATGGCTACACCTTC. Its protein product is CATTQAGGAARYYGYTF.

This chain links TRBV5-4 with TRBJ1-2; D gene unclear. CDR3 length: 12 residues. The V end lost 3 bases, the J end lost 2 bases, and 5 bases lay between the germline ends. The germline gives CDR1 SGHNT, CDR2 YYREEE (reference sequence). In DNA, the CDR3 is TGTGCCAGCAGCTACATAAACTATGGCTACACCTTC. Amino acids: CASSYINYGYTF.

The chain is built from TRBV19 and TRBJ1-5, with a possible D match to TRBD1 (6 bases). CDR3 size: 15 residues. Looked up from germline, CDR1 is LNHDA and CDR2 is SQIVND (reference sequence). V was cut by 7 bases and J by 4 bases, with 17 bases left in between. CDR3 sequence (DNA): TGTGCCAGTACCGGGGGGGGCGAGCCGAATCAGCCCCAGCATTTT. It translates to CASTGGGEPNQPQHF.

The chain is built from TRBV28 and TRBJ1-5, with no clear D. Trimming pared 2 bases from V and 4 bases from J, leaving 9 bases between. Germline CDR1 and CDR2: MDHEN and SYDVKM. The CDR3 covers 14 residues. DNA for the CDR3: TGTGCCAGCAGTTTAGTGCCTGTAAATCAGCCCCAGCATTTT. Translated, it gives CASSLVPVNQPQHF.